This T cell receptor (beta chain) was documented in a study of shared clonotypes between healthy human individuals. Notes on the study in general: Larger estimated richness was generally recorded for naive subsets relative to memory subsets.

Only in-frame clones appear in the TCRdb table, and some are missing; sequencing was by immunoSEQ multiplex PCR. The sample has approximately 810,000 clones; around 93% are singletons. Naive CD8 isolation took CD45RO-negative cells positively selected for CCR7 and excluded terminally differentiated effector memory CD45RA+ cells. In the case of this clone: The antigen is not known.

The V gene's germline CDR1 is MNHEY and CDR2 SMNVEV (reference sequence). This CDR3 comprises 13 residues. V shed 3 bases and J shed 1 base, with 6 bases lying between them. The chain uses TRBV27 and TRBJ1-1; D unresolved. The clonotype was recovered from a man under 40 in good health. Sample: naive CD8+ T cells sorted from blood. For the CDR3, the DNA is TGTGCCAGCAGTTTGAGAGAGAACACTGAAGCTTTCTTT. Protein: CASSLRENTEAFF.